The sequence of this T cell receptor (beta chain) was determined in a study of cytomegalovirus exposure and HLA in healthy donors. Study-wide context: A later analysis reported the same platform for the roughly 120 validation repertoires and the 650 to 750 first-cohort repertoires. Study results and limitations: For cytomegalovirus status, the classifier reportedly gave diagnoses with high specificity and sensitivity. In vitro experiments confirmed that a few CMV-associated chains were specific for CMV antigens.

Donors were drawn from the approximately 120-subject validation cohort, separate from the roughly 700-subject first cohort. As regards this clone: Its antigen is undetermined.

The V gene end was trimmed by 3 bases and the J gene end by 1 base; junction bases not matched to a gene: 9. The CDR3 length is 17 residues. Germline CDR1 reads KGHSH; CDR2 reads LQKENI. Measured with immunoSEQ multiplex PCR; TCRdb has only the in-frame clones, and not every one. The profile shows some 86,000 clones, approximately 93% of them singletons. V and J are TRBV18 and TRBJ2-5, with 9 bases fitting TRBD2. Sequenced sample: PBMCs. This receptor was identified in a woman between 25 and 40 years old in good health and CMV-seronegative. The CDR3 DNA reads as TGTGCCAGCTCACCTTCTGTGACTAGCGGACCCCAAGAGACCCAGTACTTC. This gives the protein CASSPSVTSGPQETQYF.